What follows are 17 T cell receptor beta chains derived from one specimen sequenced in a study of T-cell memory formation after mild COVID-19. MiXCR was run by TCRdb on the 5' RACE reads, yielding one entry per CDR3 protein. The profile shows 400,000 or so distinct CDR3 sequences, around 21% of them singletons. The source material was PBMCs or a T cell subset sorted from them (not recorded which). The receptors stem from an adult woman who had mild COVID-19 (a few samples of this study predate the infection). Cell type and time point are not known.

The chain joins TRBV12-3 or TRBV12-4 to TRBJ2-1, with 10 bases that match TRBD1. The CDR3 is 15 residues long. J lost 2 bases, V lost 4 bases, and 2 bases had no gene match. As DNA, the CDR3 is TGTGCCAGCAGTTCGGGACAGGGGACCTACAATGAGCAGTTCTTC. Translating it yields CASSSGQGTYNEQFF.

CDR3 DNA: TGCAGCGTTGGGGTTCAGGGGGCCACCGGGGAGCTGTTTTTT. Encoded protein: CSVGVQGATGELFF. V and J are TRBV29-1 and TRBJ2-2; the match to TRBD1 covers 8 bases. V shed 4 bases, J shed 4 bases, and the junction held 5 bases outside the gene matches. Germline assignment: CDR1 SQVTM and CDR2 ANQGSEA. The CDR3 is 14 amino acids.

The chain links TRBV12-3 or TRBV12-4 to TRBJ2-2; 9 bases align to TRBD2. This CDR3 is built from 16 residues. With 8 bases clipped from V and 6 bases from J, the junction kept 13 bases outside the gene matches. The CDR3 sequence: CASGPMRGRAPGELFF. The CDR3, as DNA: TGTGCCAGCGGCCCTATGCGCGGGAGGGCCCCCGGGGAGCTGTTTTTT.

This clonotype was seen more than once but under ten times. The gene calls are TRBV3-1 and TRBJ2-3; D remains ambiguous. This CDR3 region has 14 residues. V was shortened by 0 bases and J by 4 bases, with 8 bases between the two germline ends. Germline V gene sequence: CDR1 LGHDT, CDR2 YNNKEL (reference sequence). The CDR3 reads CASSQDSMADTQYF. Written as DNA, the CDR3 is TGTGCCAGCAGCCAAGATAGTATGGCAGATACGCAGTATTTT.

V gene TRBV2 combines with J gene TRBJ1-1; 9 bases agree with TRBD1. This CDR3 comprises 15 residues. V lost 6 bases to trimming and J lost 7 bases; unmatched junction nucleotides: 12. The germline V gene has CDR1 SNHLY and CDR2 FYNNEI. CDR3 residues: CASSPLGQGKGEAFF. CDR3 DNA sequence: TGTGCCAGCAGCCCACTAGGACAGGGGAAGGGTGAAGCTTTCTTT.

This clonotype has more than one count but fewer than ten. CDR3 DNA: TGTGCCAGCAGCTCGCGGGGGTGGAACGCCTACGAGCAGTACTTC. Translated: CASSSRGWNAYEQYF. V gene TRBV7-9 combines with J gene TRBJ2-7; 7 bases are a match to TRBD2. CDR3 length equals 15 residues. In germline, CDR1 is SEHNR, CDR2 FQNEAQ (reference sequence). J lost 2 bases, V lost 4 bases, and 8 bases had no gene match.

The CDR3 bases are TGCGCCAGCAGCCAACAGGGGCCGAGCAATGGCTACACCTTC. Amino acids: CASSQQGPSNGYTF. This chain uses TRBV5-1 with TRBJ1-2, with 7 bases lining up with TRBD1. Trimming at V came to 4 bases and at J to 6 bases, leaving 9 bases not matched to a gene. Germline V gene sequence: CDR1 SGHRS, CDR2 YFSETQ. The CDR3 spans 14 residues.

This clonotype has a count of ten or more. This chain connects TRBV12-3 or TRBV12-4 to TRBJ2-1, with TRBD1 as a possible D gene (6 bases). Trimming shortened V by 4 bases and J by 0 bases, and 10 bases separated the two germline ends. This CDR3 is 15 amino acids long. CDR3 protein: CASSSQGSSYNEQFF. The DNA of the CDR3 is TGTGCCAGCAGTTCGCAGGGGAGCTCCTACAATGAGCAGTTCTTC.

This chain uses TRBV5-1 with TRBJ1-1, with D perhaps matching TRBD1 (6 bases). CDR1 and CDR2 from the germline V gene are SGHRS and YFSETQ. Trimming shortened V by 2 bases and J by 2 bases, and 16 bases separated the two germline ends. The CDR3 spans 16 residues. The CDR3 region is CASSLQAQGSNTEAFF. The CDR3 bases are TGCGCCAGCAGCTTACAGGCCCAGGGGTCAAACACTGAAGCTTTCTTT. Complete variable domain (other parts from reference TRBV5-1 and TRBJ1-1): KAGVTQTPRYLIKTRGQQVTLSCSPISGHRSVSWYQQTPGQGLQFLFEYFSETQRNKGNFPGRFSGRQFSNSRSEMNVSTLELGDSALYLCASSLQAQGSNTEAFFGQGTRLTVV.

The rearrangement joins TRBV12-3 or TRBV12-4 to TRBJ1-4; the D gene is possibly TRBD1 (5 bases). This CDR3 is 15 amino acids long. Between the trimmed V and J ends, which lost 2 bases and 7 bases, there was a span of 14 bases. The chain's CDR3 is CASSLWAGLGEKLFF. The CDR3 nucleotides read TGTGCCAGCAGTTTATGGGCAGGGTTGGGTGAAAAACTGTTTTTT.

This clonotype has a handful of counts. The rearrangement joins TRBV2 to TRBJ2-3; D is unclear. The CDR3 runs 14 residues. Germline V gives CDR1 SNHLY, CDR2 FYNNEI. V was pared by 3 bases and J by 2 bases, with 9 bases between. The CDR3 is CASSENSYTDTQYF. The CDR3 nucleotides are TGTGCCAGCAGTGAGAACAGCTACACAGATACGCAGTATTTT.

This clonotype came up a few times. The rearrangement links TRBV7-2 to TRBJ2-3, with 14 bases fitting TRBD2. The J segment lost 6 bases and the V segment lost 6 bases, leaving 8 bases of the junction unmatched. Germline loops: CDR1 SGHTA, CDR2 FQGNSA. The CDR3 runs to 16 residues. In DNA, the CDR3 is TGTGCCAGCAGTCGTAAGACTAGCGGGGGGGGCGATACGCAGTATTTT. Translating gives CASSRKTSGGGDTQYF. The full variable domain, with the rest looked up from reference TRBV7-2 and TRBJ2-3, is GAGVSQSPSNKVTEKGKDVELRCDPISGHTALYWYRQSLGQGLEFLIYFQGNSAPDKSGLPSDRFSAERTGGSVSTLTIQRTQQEDSAVYLCASSRKTSGGGDTQYFGPGTRLTVL.

The chain couples TRBV19 to TRBJ1-2, with D tentatively TRBD1 (5 bases). V was trimmed by 6 bases and J by 8 bases, leaving 13 bases between them. CDR1 and CDR2 from the germline V gene are LNHDA and SQIVND (reference sequence). This CDR3 is 12 amino acids long. Written as DNA, the CDR3 is TGTGCCAGTAGCCCAGCGGGGGACGGCTACACCTTC. Amino acid sequence: CASSPAGDGYTF.

This clonotype was counted a few times. The CDR3 is CASSLAGRPDTQYF. CDR3 coding DNA: TGCGCCAGCTCACTAGCGGGGAGGCCAGATACGCAGTATTTT. The chain couples TRBV5-1 to TRBJ2-3; 10 bases match TRBD2. Germline trimming cut 7 bases from V and 4 bases from J; bases unmatched to any gene: 6. CDR3 length: 14 amino acids. Germline CDR1 reads SGHRS; CDR2 reads YFSETQ.

There are a few counts of this clonotype. This sequence joins TRBV5-1 and TRBJ2-5; 7 nucleotides align to TRBD2. The germline gives CDR1 SGHRS, CDR2 YFSETQ. V shed 4 bases and J 5 bases; nucleotides not matched to a gene: 20. The CDR3 length is 18 residues. This CDR3 reads CASSPGGLGLSGRETQYF. The CDR3 region has the DNA TGCGCCAGCAGCCCGGGAGGACTAGGATTGTCTGGTCGGGAGACCCAGTACTTC.

This chain connects TRBV12-3 or TRBV12-4 to TRBJ1-2; TRBD1 might be the D (6 bases). V lost 5 bases and J 4 bases, leaving 23 bases between the germline ends. The length of the CDR3 is 17 residues. The CDR3 coding sequence is TGTGCCAGCAGTCACCTAGCCAGGGACATGAGTCTCTATGGCTACACCTTC. Its protein product is CASSHLARDMSLYGYTF.

This clonotype was recorded a few times. The chain carries TRBV2 and TRBJ1-2; 8 bases fit TRBD1. CDR3 length equals 15 residues. From germline, CDR1 is SNHLY and CDR2 FYNNEI. J gave up 0 bases and V 7 bases, and 7 bases lay outside the gene matches. This CDR3 reads CASTPGQEANYGYTF. In nucleotides, the CDR3 is TGTGCCAGCACCCCGGGACAGGAAGCTAACTATGGCTACACCTTC.